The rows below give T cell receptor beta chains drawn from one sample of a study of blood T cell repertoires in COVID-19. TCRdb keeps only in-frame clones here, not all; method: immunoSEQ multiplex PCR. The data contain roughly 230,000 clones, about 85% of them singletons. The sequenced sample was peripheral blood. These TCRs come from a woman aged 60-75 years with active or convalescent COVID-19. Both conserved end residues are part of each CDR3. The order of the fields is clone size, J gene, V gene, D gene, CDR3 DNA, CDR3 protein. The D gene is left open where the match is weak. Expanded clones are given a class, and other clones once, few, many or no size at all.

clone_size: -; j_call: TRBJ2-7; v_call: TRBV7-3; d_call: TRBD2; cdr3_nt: TGTGCCAGCAGCTCGAACCCGATCGGAGCTAGCGGGGACTACGAGCAGTACTTC; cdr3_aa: CASSSNPIGASGDYEQYF
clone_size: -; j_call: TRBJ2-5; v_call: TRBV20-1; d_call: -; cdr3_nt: TGCAGTGCTAGCCCTCAAGAGACCCAGTACTTC; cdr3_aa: CSASPQETQYF
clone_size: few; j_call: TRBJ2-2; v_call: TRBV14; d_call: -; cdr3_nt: TGTGCCAGCAGCCAAGATTGGGGCAGGGATCTTGCCGGGGAGCTGTTTTTT; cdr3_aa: CASSQDWGRDLAGELFF
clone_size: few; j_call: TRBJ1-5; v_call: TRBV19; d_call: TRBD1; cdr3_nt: TGTGCCAGTAGTATAGGGGGACAGGCTCGATGGGGAGCCCAGCATTTT; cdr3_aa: CASSIGGQARWGAQHF
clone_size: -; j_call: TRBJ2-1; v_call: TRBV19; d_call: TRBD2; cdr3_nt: TGTGCCAGTACTTGGGGGGGCTCCTACAATGAGCAGTTCTTC; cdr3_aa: CASTWGGSYNEQFF
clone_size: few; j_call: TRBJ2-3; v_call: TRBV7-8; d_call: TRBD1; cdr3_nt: TGTGCCAGCAGCCGCTATCCGGGACAGGGGGTCACAGATACGCAGTATTTT; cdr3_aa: CASSRYPGQGVTDTQYF
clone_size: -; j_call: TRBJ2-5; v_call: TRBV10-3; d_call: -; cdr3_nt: TGTGCCATCAGTGAGGAGACAGCTTACCAAGAGACCCAGTACTTC; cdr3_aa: CAISEETAYQETQYF
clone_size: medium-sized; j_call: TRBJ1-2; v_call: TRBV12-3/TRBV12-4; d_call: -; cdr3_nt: TGTGCCAGCACCTCGACAACTAACTATGGCTACACCTTC; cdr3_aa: CASTSTTNYGYTF
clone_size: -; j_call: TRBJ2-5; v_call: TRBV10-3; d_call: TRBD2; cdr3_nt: TGTGCCATCAGTGGGCTAGCGGGAGGGCCCTACCAAGAGACCCAGTACTTC; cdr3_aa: CAISGLAGGPYQETQYF
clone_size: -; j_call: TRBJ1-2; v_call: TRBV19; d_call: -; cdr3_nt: TGTGCCAGTAGAGCCGGGACAATCTATGGCTACACCTTC; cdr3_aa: CASRAGTIYGYTF
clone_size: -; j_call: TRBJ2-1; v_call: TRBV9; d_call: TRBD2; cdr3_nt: TGTGCCAGTGGGCGGGAGGACTACAATGAGCAGTTCTTC; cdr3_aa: CASGREDYNEQFF
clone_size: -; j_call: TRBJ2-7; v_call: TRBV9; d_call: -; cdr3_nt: TGTGCCAGCAGCGTAGCTGGCGGGCCTTCCTACGAGCAGTACTTC; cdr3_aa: CASSVAGGPSYEQYF
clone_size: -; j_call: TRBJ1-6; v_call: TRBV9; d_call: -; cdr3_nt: TGTGCCAGCAGCGTAGGGCAGGGGCTCTATAATTCACCCCTCCACTTT; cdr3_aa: CASSVGQGLYNSPLHF
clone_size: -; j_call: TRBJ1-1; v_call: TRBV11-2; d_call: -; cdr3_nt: TGTGCCAGCAGCCGGGGGGACACGACGAACACTGAAGCTTTCTTT; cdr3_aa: CASSRGDTTNTEAFF
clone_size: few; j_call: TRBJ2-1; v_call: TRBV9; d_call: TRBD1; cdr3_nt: TGTGCCAGCAGCGCCCGTGGGGACAGCTCCTACAATGAGCAGTTCTTC; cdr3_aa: CASSARGDSSYNEQFF
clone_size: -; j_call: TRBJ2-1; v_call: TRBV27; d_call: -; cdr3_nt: TGTGCCAGCGGCCAGGGCAATGAGCAGTTCTTC; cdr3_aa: CASGQGNEQFF
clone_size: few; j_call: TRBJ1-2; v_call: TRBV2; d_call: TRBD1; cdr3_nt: TGTGCCAGCAGTTTACAGGGGGAGCATACGGATGATGGCTACACCTTC; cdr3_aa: CASSLQGEHTDDGYTF
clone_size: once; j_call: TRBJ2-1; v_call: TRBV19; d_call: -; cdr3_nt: TGTGCCAGTAGTATAATCCGGGAGTGGAACAATGAGCAGTTCTTC; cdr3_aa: CASSIIREWNNEQFF
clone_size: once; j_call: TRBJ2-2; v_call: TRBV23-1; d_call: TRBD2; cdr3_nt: TGCGCCAGCAACGGGACTAGCGGGACCGAGAACACCGGGGAGCTGTTTTTT; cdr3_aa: CASNGTSGTENTGELFF
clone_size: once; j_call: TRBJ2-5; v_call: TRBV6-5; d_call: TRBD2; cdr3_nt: TGTGCCAGCAGTTTCGACCCGGGACTAGCGGAAGAGACCCAGTACTTC; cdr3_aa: CASSFDPGLAEETQYF
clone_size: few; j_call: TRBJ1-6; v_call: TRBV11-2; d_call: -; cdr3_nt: TGTGCCAGCAGCTTACCACTACCCGACTATAATTCACCCCTCCACTTT; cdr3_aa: CASSLPLPDYNSPLHF
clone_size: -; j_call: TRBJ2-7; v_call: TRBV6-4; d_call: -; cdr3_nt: TGTGCCAGCAGTGCCCCTAGCGAGAGCTCCTACGAGCAGTACTTC; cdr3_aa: CASSAPSESSYEQYF
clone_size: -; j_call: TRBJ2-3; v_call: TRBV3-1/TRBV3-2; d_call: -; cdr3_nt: TGTGCCAGCAGAACCTTGGGGGGGGCTGTAGATACGCAGTATTTT; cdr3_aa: CASRTLGGAVDTQYF
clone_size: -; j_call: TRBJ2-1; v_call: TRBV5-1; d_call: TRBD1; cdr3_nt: TGCGCCAGCAAAAGCCCGAGGACAGGGGACAATGAGCAGTTCTTC; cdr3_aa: CASKSPRTGDNEQFF
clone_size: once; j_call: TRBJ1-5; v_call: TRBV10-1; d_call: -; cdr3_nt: TGCGCTTCGGGGGATAGCAATCAGCCCCAGCATTTT; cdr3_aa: CASGDSNQPQHF
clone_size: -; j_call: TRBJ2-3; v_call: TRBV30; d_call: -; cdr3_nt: TGTGCCTGGAGTCGGTCAGATACGCAGTATTTT; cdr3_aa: CAWSRSDTQYF
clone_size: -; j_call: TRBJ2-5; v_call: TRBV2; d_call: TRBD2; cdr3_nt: TGTGCCAGCAGAGGACTAGCGGGGAGACAAGAGACCCAGTACTTC; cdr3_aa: CASRGLAGRQETQYF
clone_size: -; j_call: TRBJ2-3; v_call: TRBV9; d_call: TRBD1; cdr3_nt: TGTGCCAGCAGCGAGAGGACAGGGTCTAGCACAGATACGCAGTATTTT; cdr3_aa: CASSERTGSSTDTQYF
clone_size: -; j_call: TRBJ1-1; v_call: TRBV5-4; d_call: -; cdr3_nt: TGTGCCAGCAGCTGGGGACAGAACACTGAAGCTTTCTTT; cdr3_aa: CASSWGQNTEAFF
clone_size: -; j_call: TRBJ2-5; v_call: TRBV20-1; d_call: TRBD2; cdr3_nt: TGCAGTGCTAGTACAGCGGGGGGTTACGAGACCCAGTACTTC; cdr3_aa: CSASTAGGYETQYF
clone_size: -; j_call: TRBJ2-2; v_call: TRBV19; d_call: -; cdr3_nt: TGTGCCAGTAGTATAGTTGGAGGACGCACCGGGGAGCTGTTTTTT; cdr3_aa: CASSIVGGRTGELFF
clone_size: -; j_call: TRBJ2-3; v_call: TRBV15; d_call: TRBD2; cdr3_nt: TGTGCCACCAGCAGAGGTATCAATTTCGGACTAGCGAGGTCAGATACGCAGTATTTT; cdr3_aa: CATSRGINFGLARSDTQYF
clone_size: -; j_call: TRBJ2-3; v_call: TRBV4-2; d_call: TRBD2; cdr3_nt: TGTGCCAGCAGCCAAGAGGGTGGACGGGGGGGCATAGATACGCAGTATTTT; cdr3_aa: CASSQEGGRGGIDTQYF
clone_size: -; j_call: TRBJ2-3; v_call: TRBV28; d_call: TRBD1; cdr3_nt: TGTGCCAGCAGCGAAAGGACAGGGCGTGGGGATACGCAGTATTTT; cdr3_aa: CASSERTGRGDTQYF
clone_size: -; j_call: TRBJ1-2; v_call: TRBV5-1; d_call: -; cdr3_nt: TGCGCCAGCAGCTTGGAGTGGGGCGGATCTAACTATGGCTACACCTTC; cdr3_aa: CASSLEWGGSNYGYTF
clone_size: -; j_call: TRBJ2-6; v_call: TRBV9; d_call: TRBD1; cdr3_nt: TGTGCCAGCAGCCCATGGACAGGGAAGAATGGGGCCAACGTCCTGACTTTC; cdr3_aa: CASSPWTGKNGANVLTF
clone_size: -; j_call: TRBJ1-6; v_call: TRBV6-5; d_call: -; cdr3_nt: TGTGCCAGCAGTTACTCCGAGGGAGTTTCACCCCTCCACTTT; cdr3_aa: CASSYSEGVSPLHF
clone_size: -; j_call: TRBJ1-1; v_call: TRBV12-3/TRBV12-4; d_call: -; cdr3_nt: TGTGCCAGCAGTTCCGGGACTCCCCCGACGGGTTTCTTT; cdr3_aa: CASSSGTPPTGFF
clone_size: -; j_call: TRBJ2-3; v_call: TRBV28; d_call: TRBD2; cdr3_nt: TGTGCCAGCAGCATCCCGGGACAGGGGAATCTACCACTAGCGGGGGGCCAGACAGATACGCAGTATTTT; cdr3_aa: CASSIPGQGNLPLAGGQTDTQYF
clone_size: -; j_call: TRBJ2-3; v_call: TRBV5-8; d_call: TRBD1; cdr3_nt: TGTGCCAGCAGCTTCAGGGTCACAGGGGGGACGCAGTATTTT; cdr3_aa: CASSFRVTGGTQYF
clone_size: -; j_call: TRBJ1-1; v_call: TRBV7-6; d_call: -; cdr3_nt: TGTGCCAGCAGTGGTCCCACAGGCACTGAAGCTTTCTTT; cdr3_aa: CASSGPTGTEAFF
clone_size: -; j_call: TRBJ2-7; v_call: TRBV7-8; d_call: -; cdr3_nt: TGTGCCAGCAGCCTTGGGACACCACTCTACGAGCAGTACTTC; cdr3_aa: CASSLGTPLYEQYF
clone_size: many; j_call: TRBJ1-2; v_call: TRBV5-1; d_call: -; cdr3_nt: TGCGCCAGCAGCTTCGCCGGGATTGGCTATGGCTACACCTTC; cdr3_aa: CASSFAGIGYGYTF
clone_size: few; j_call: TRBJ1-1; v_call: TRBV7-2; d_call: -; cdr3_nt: TGTGCCAGCAGCTTAGACAGGGCGTTGACTGAAGCTTTCTTT; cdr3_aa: CASSLDRALTEAFF
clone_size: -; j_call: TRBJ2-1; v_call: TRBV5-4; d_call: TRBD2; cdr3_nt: TGTGCCAGCAGCCCCACTAGCGGGGGGGCCAATGAGCAGTTCTTC; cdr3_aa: CASSPTSGGANEQFF
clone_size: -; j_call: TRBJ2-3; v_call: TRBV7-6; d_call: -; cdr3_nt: TGTGCCAGCAGCTACAACAGGGACACGCAGTATTTT; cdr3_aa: CASSYNRDTQYF
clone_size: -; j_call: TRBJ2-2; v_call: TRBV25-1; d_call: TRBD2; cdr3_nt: TGTGCCAGCAGTGAATTTCGACTAGCGGGAGGGGACACCGGGGAGCTGTTTTTT; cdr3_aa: CASSEFRLAGGDTGELFF
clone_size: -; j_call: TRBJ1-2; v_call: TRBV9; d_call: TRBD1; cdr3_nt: TGTGCCAGCAGCGTAGTGAGGACAGGGGGCGACTATGGCTACACCTTC; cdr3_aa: CASSVVRTGGDYGYTF
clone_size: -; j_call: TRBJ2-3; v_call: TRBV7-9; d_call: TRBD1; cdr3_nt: TGTGCCAGCAGACCCCCTACAGGGGATAAAGGGACGCAGTATTTT; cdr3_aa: CASRPPTGDKGTQYF
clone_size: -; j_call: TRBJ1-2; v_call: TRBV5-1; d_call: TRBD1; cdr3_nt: TGCGCCAGCAGCACTGGACAGGGATCGGATGGCTACACCTTC; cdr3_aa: CASSTGQGSDGYTF
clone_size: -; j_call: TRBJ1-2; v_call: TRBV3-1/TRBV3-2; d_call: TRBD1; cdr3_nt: TGTGCCAGCAGCCAAGTGGGGACAGGGGGCTACACCTTC; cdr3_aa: CASSQVGTGGYTF